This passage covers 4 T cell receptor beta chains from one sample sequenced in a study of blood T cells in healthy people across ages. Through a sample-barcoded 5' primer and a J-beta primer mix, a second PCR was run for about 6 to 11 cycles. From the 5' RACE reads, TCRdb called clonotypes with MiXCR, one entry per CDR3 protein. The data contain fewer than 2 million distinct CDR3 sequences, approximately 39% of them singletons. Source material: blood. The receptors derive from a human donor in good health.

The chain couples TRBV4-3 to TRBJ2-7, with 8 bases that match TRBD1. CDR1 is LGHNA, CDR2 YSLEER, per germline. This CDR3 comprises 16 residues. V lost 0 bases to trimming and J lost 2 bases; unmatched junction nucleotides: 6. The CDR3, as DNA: TGCGCCAGCAGCCAAGATGCGACAGGGGTTGCCTACGAGCAGTACTTC. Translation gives CASSQDATGVAYEQYF.

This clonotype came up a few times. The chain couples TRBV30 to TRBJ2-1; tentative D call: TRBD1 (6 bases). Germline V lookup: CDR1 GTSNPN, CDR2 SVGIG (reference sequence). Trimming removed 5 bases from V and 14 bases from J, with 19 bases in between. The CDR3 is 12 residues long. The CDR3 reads CAWSYGRDTEFF. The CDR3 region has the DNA TGTGCCTGGTCCTACGGAAGGGACACGGAGTTCTTC.

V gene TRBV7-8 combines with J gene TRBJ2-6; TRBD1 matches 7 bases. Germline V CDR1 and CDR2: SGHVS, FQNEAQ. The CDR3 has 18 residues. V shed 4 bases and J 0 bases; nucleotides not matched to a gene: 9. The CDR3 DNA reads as TGTGCCAGCAGCTCCCGGGACAGCTTAATCTCTGGGGCCAACGTCCTGACTTTC. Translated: CASSSRDSLISGANVLTF.

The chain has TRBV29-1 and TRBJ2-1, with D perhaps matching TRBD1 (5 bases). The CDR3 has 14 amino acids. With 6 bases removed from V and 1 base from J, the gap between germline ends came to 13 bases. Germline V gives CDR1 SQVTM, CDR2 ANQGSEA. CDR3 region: CSVPDKGSYNEQFF. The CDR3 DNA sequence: TGCAGCGTACCGGACAAGGGGTCCTACAATGAGCAGTTCTTC.